The clone carrying this T cell receptor (beta chain) was seen only once. The entry originates in a study of blood T cell repertoires in COVID-19. Study context: Italy, Spain and the United States were the sources of the convalescent and acute COVID-19 samples.

The age range of participants was about 18 to 89 years, with residence in more than 20 US areas. Participants had their cohort set by participant-reported clinical history. Someone with COVID-19 had been met by exposed participants within 2 weeks before study entry. Measured with immunoSEQ multiplex PCR; TCRdb has only the in-frame clones, and not every one. The sample holds approximately 65,000 clones, under 80% seen once. Germline V CDR1 and CDR2: SEHNR, FQNEAQ (reference sequence). This CDR3 region has 16 residues. The ends lost 1 base at V and 4 bases at J; junction bases unmatched: 3. The source material was PBMCs or T cells enriched from blood (not recorded which). This TCR came from a woman aged 55-70 years who had been exposed to COVID-19. This sequence joins TRBV7-9 and TRBJ2-3; 12 bases match TRBD2. In DNA, the CDR3 is TGTGCCAGCAGCTTAGGGCTAGCGGGAGGGGCAGATACGCAGTATTTT. Its protein is CASSLGLAGGADTQYF. The entire variable domain, with the rest obtained from reference TRBV7-9 and TRBJ2-3, is as follows: DTGVSQNPRHKITKRGQNVTFRCDPISEHNRLYWYRQTLGQGPEFLTYFQNEAQLEKSRLLSDRFSAERPKGSFSTLEIQRTEQGDSAMYLCASSLGLAGGADTQYFGPGTRLTVL.